One sample yielded the 27 T cell receptor beta chains listed below, sequenced in a study of T cells after yellow fever vaccination (dated by TCRdb to the late 2010s). Library preparation used 5' RACE. Sequencing instrument: Illumina HiSeq 2500. TCRdb reprocessed the public reads (quality trimming at Q25 with fastp, clone calling with MiXCR) and kept in-frame beta chains. One record per CDR3 amino acid sequence lists the most common genes and DNA. The table for this sample lists hundreds of thousands of distinct CDR3 sequences; roughly a fifth of them were counted only once. The ten largest clones capture more than 13% of the sample. What this sample's treatment or condition label stands for: live attenuated yellow fever vaccine strain. The specimen comprised PBMCs, sampled 15 days after the yellow fever booster vaccination. These TCRs come from a man younger than 45 who received the YFV17D yellow fever vaccine.

This clonotype was found a few times. The gene calls are TRBV19 and TRBJ2-7; TRBD2 matches 7 bases. The CDR3 totals 13 residues. J lost 13 bases, V lost 10 bases, and 19 bases had no gene match. Germline loops: CDR1 LNHDA, CDR2 SQIVND (reference sequence). CDR3 in amino acids: CATGGGRGPGGYF. For the CDR3, the DNA is TGTGCCACCGGAGGTGGGAGGGGACCCGGCGGTTACTTC.

V gene TRBV6-2 or TRBV6-3 combines with J gene TRBJ2-3, with unresolved D. The CDR3 runs to 12 residues. The V end lost 4 bases, the J end lost 4 bases, and 6 bases lay between the germline ends. The germline V gene has CDR1 MNHEY and CDR2 SVGEGT. The CDR3 DNA reads as TGTGCCAGCAGTTTTGACCCAGATACGCAGTATTTT. It encodes CASSFDPDTQYF.

This clonotype was seen more than once but under ten times. The germline gene is not matched at one end of the junction; a read error may be the cause. V gene TRBV6-6 combines with J gene TRBJ2-7; no reliable D call. CDR1 and CDR2 (germline): MNHNY, SVGAGI (reference sequence). This CDR3 has 12 residues. This CDR3 reads CASSRSLYEQYF. The CDR3 region has the DNA TGTGCCAGCTCCCGTAGTCTCTACGAGCAGTACTTT.

Concerning this clonotype itself: One end of the junction does not line up with germline, which may come from a read error. For the CDR3, the DNA is TGCAGTGCTAGCCGGTCCTACAAGGACGCCCAAAACTTT. This translates into CSASRSYKDAQNF. This chain uses TRBV20-1 with TRBJ1-6; no definite D call. Germline loops: CDR1 DFQATT, CDR2 SNEGSKA (reference sequence). CDR3 length equals 13 residues.

The chain combines TRBV20-1 with TRBJ2-1, with 15 bases aligning to TRBD2. The CDR3 covers 18 residues. The trim removed 5 bases at V and 3 bases at J, leaving 11 bases unmatched. Germline values: CDR1 DFQATT, CDR2 SNEGSKA (reference sequence). The CDR3 here is CSAEGTSGGRRFYNEQFF. In nucleotides, the CDR3 is TGCAGTGCTGAGGGGACTAGCGGGGGGAGGAGATTCTACAATGAGCAGTTCTTC.

This clonotype was counted only a few times. The V call is TRBV12-3 or TRBV12-4, the J call TRBJ2-5; no clear D. With 6 bases removed from V and 5 bases from J, the gap between germline ends came to 10 bases. The CDR3 contains 12 residues. This CDR3 is CASSPELETQYF. DNA for the CDR3: TGTGCCAGCAGCCCGGAGTTGGAGACCCAGTACTTC.

The rearrangement uses TRBV7-2 and TRBJ2-2; the D gene is possibly TRBD1 (6 bases). CDR1 and CDR2 from the germline V gene are SGHTA and FQGNSA. This CDR3 contains 17 residues. The V gene lost 5 bases and the J gene lost 0 bases, with 16 bases spanning the gap. CDR3 in DNA: TGTGCCAGCAGCATTAGCGCAACAGGGACGAACACCGGGGAGCTGTTTTTT. This gives the protein CASSISATGTNTGELFF.

This chain connects TRBV4-2 to TRBJ2-1; D remains unclear. Trimming left V 0 bases short and J 6 bases short, with 12 bases between. Per germline, CDR1 LGHNA and CDR2 YNFKEQ. The CDR3 spans 15 residues. The CDR3 nucleotides read TGTGCCAGCAGCCAAGAAGGTAGTAGAGTCAATGAGCAGTTCTTC. It translates to CASSQEGSRVNEQFF.

This clonotype came up a few times. V usage is TRBV27 and J usage is TRBJ2-1; TRBD2 is a possible D gene (6 bases). The CDR3 extends over 16 amino acids. From germline, CDR1 is MNHEY and CDR2 SMNVEV (reference sequence). Between the trimmed V and J ends, which lost 7 bases and 0 bases, there was a span of 16 bases. CDR3: CASTSAHGGSYNEQFF. CDR3 bases: TGTGCCAGCACCTCAGCCCACGGGGGCTCCTACAATGAGCAGTTCTTC.

The chain employs TRBV20-1 and TRBJ2-1, with 8 positions matching TRBD1. Germline V gives CDR1 DFQATT, CDR2 SNEGSKA (reference sequence). The CDR3 spans 15 residues. The V gene end was trimmed by 5 bases and the J gene end by 6 bases; junction bases not matched to a gene: 12. The CDR3 reads CSAQGGQGIGNEQFF. DNA of the CDR3: TGCAGTGCTCAAGGCGGACAGGGCATCGGCAATGAGCAGTTCTTC.

This clonotype was seen more than once but under ten times. CDR3 bases: TGTGCCAGCAGTTTTAGGCGGGGGGGGCAGTATTTT. Translation: CASSFRRGGQYF. The V gene is TRBV28, the J gene TRBJ2-3, with 9 bases matching TRBD2. The CDR3 is 12 amino acids. Germline loops: CDR1 MDHEN, CDR2 SYDVKM. The V gene end was trimmed by 3 bases and the J gene end by 11 bases; junction bases not matched to a gene: 3.

This clonotype has a handful of counts. This chain joins TRBV20-1 and TRBJ2-5; D not certain. This CDR3 has 13 residues. Germline V gives CDR1 DFQATT, CDR2 SNEGSKA (reference sequence). Trimming left V 4 bases short and J 5 bases short, with 14 bases between. The CDR3 nucleotides read TGCAGTGCTATCGGAAAAGGGTATGAGACCCAGTACTTC. It codes for CSAIGKGYETQYF.

The V call is TRBV21-1, the J call TRBJ2-7; the D call in the table, TRBD1, was not verified against the DNA. TRBV21-1 represents a pseudogene. The CDR3 sequence is 14 residues long. CDR3 nucleotides: TGTGCCAGCATCAACGGACAGGGGGCAGTCGAGCAGTACTTC. It yields the protein CASINGQGAVEQYF.

J is TRBJ2-3 and V is TRBV4-2, with D maybe TRBD2 (6 bases). Germline values: CDR1 LGHNA, CDR2 YNFKEQ. Trimming pared 1 base from V and 4 bases from J, leaving 15 bases between. CDR3 length equals 16 residues. As DNA, the CDR3 is TGTGCCAGCAGCCAAGGAGATTGGGGGGTCTCAGATACGCAGTATTTT. Translated, it gives CASSQGDWGVSDTQYF.

The rearrangement joins TRBV29-1 to TRBJ2-1, with D uncertain. CDR3 size: 12 residues. Germline lookup yields CDR1 SQVTM and CDR2 ANQGSEA. The V and J ends lost 5 bases and 3 bases respectively, with 8 bases between them. Written as DNA, the CDR3 is TGCAGCGTTTCCGCTCTCTACAATGAGCAGTTCTTC. Amino acid sequence: CSVSALYNEQFF.

The chain links TRBV7-2 to TRBJ2-3; D gene uncertain. V was trimmed by 6 bases and J by 3 bases, leaving 22 bases between them. The CDR3 spans 17 residues. Germline CDR1 and CDR2: SGHTA and FQGNSA. The CDR3 here is CASSLIPYHTTTDTQYF. CDR3 nucleotides: TGTGCCAGCAGTCTAATCCCCTACCACACAACTACAGATACGCAGTATTTT.

V is TRBV5-6 and J is TRBJ2-1, with a weak D call TRBD2 (5 bases). Per germline, CDR1 SGHDT and CDR2 YYEEEE. Trimming removed 3 bases at V and 2 bases at J, with 15 bases between. CDR3 size: 16 residues. CDR3 nucleotide sequence: TGTGCCAGCAGCTCTAGGAGGAGCGGCGCCTACAATGAGCAGTTCTTC. Translating it yields CASSSRRSGAYNEQFF.

The chain is built from TRBV5-1 and TRBJ2-7; 9 nucleotides match TRBD1. The germline gives CDR1 SGHRS, CDR2 YFSETQ. V trimming: 8 bases; J trimming: 1 base; junction bases outside the gene matches: 7. CDR3 size: 14 residues. The CDR3 here is CASTGGDLSYEQYF. CDR3 DNA: TGCGCCAGTACAGGGGGCGACCTATCCTACGAGCAGTACTTC.

This clonotype was detected ten times or more. The chain combines TRBV4-3 with TRBJ2-7, with 7 bases matching TRBD1. Germline loops: CDR1 LGHNA, CDR2 YSLEER. The J segment lost 3 bases and the V segment lost 4 bases, leaving 6 bases of the junction unmatched. This CDR3 region has 14 residues. In DNA, the CDR3 is TGCGCCAGCAGCCCAAGTAGGGGGCTCTACGAGCAGTACTTC. Translated: CASSPSRGLYEQYF.

CDR3 bases: TGCGCCAGCAATGAGCGGGACTCCTACAATGAGCAGTTCTTC. It is translated as CASNERDSYNEQFF. The rearrangement links TRBV5-1 to TRBJ2-1, with 7 bases fitting TRBD2. The CDR3 is 14 residues long. The germline V gene encodes CDR1 SGHRS and CDR2 YFSETQ. J lost 0 bases, V lost 6 bases, and 3 bases had no gene match.

The table lists this clonotype with a few counts. V gene TRBV10-3 combines with J gene TRBJ2-7; D tentatively reads TRBD1 or TRBD2 (6 bases each). This CDR3 region has 13 residues. Trimming took off 6 bases at V and 3 bases at J, with 12 bases between the two ends. Germline CDR1 is ENHRY and CDR2 is SYGVKD. The CDR3 bases are TGTGCCATCAGGTCGGAGGGGGACTACGAGCAGTACTTC. It encodes CAIRSEGDYEQYF.

Ten or more counts support this clonotype. The chain recombines TRBV20-1 with TRBJ2-3, with D perhaps matching TRBD2 (6 bases). Germline values: CDR1 DFQATT, CDR2 SNEGSKA (reference sequence). The CDR3 length is 14 residues. The V and J ends lost 3 bases and 3 bases respectively, with 13 bases between them. CDR3 protein: CSASVRAGTDTQYF. In nucleotides, the CDR3 is TGCAGTGCTAGCGTCCGGGCGGGAACAGATACGCAGTATTTT.

This clonotype showed up just a few times. J is TRBJ1-4 and V is TRBV28; D remains unclear. Germline CDR1 MDHEN, CDR2 SYDVKM. V shed 3 bases and J shed 2 bases, with 4 bases lying between them. This CDR3 is built from 13 residues. CDR3 sequence: CASSFATNEKLFF. The CDR3 DNA follows: TGTGCCAGCAGTTTCGCTACTAATGAAAAACTGTTTTTT.

The chain recombines TRBV12-3 or TRBV12-4 with TRBJ2-3; D is unclear. The CDR3 covers 14 residues. V lost 5 bases to trimming and J lost 2 bases, with 11 bases between them. CDR3 in amino acids: CASSPPWPTDTQYF. The CDR3 DNA follows: TGTGCCAGCAGTCCCCCGTGGCCCACAGATACGCAGTATTTT.

The chain is built from TRBV20-1 and TRBJ2-1; either TRBD1 or TRBD2 may supply D (5 bases each). Deletions cut 6 bases from V and 0 bases from J, with 18 bases between. Germline CDR1 is DFQATT and CDR2 is SNEGSKA (reference sequence). This CDR3 contains 16 residues. The CDR3 spells CSADRSGTPSYNEQFF. DNA of the CDR3: TGCAGTGCCGATAGGTCCGGGACCCCCTCCTACAATGAGCAGTTCTTC.

The chain recombines TRBV28 with TRBJ2-5; D possibly corresponds to TRBD2 (7 bases). This CDR3 has 15 amino acids. The germline V gene has CDR1 MDHEN and CDR2 SYDVKM. V lost 2 bases and J lost 4, with 14 bases in between. Here the CDR3 DNA reads TGTGCCAGCAGTTTAGGGGGGGGCCGTCGAGAGACCCAGTACTTC. Its protein is CASSLGGGRRETQYF.

This clonotype showed up just a few times. The chain uses TRBV5-4 and TRBJ2-7, with 12 bases fitting TRBD2. This CDR3 spans 16 amino acids. V lost 4 bases, J lost 4 bases, and 9 bases stayed unmatched. In germline, CDR1 is SGHNT, CDR2 YYREEE (reference sequence). DNA for the CDR3: TGTGCCAGCAGCCGATTCGCTACTAGCGGGGGGTACGAGCAGTACTTC. Translation gives CASSRFATSGGYEQYF.